The rows below give T cell receptor beta chains drawn from one sample of a study of graft-versus-host responses after intestinal transplantation. What these receptors recognize is not known. Profiled with immunoSEQ multiplex PCR; TCRdb holds only in-frame clones, not every one. In the table there are 75,000 to 100,000 clones, about 94% of which are singletons. The sequenced sample was unstimulated CD4+ T cells sorted from spleen or lymph node cells, obtained before intestinal transplant. The source of these receptors is a human donor who received an intestinal transplant. CDR3s include the opening cysteine and the closing phenylalanine or tryptophan. The D gene is left open where the match is weak. Clone sizes are given selectively: once, few, many, or a class where the clone is expanded.

CDR3 DNA,CDR3 protein,D gene,J gene,clone size,V gene
TGCGCCAGCAGCCCACTTGCAACTAATGAAAAACTGTTTTTT,CASSPLATNEKLFF,NA,TRBJ1-4,NA,TRBV5-1
TGCGCCAGAGTGGGGAGGGCCGTCTCTGGGGCCAACGTCCTGACTTTC,CARVGRAVSGANVLTF,TRBD2,TRBJ2-6,NA,TRBV23-1
TGTGCCAGCAGCCGACTAGAGACTAGCGGGGGTTATACCGGGGAGCTGTTTTTT,CASSRLETSGGYTGELFF,TRBD2,TRBJ2-2,NA,TRBV7-8
TGTGCCAGTACCAAGGGGGCGGGCTATGGCTACACCTTC,CASTKGAGYGYTF,TRBD1,TRBJ1-2,NA,TRBV19
TGTGCCAGCAGTTTAGATTATCAGGGTACCTACGAGCAGTACTTC,CASSLDYQGTYEQYF,NA,TRBJ2-7,NA,TRBV28
TGTGCCAGCAGTCCAAGAACTCAGGGGGCAACTAATGAAAAACTGTTTTTT,CASSPRTQGATNEKLFF,TRBD1,TRBJ1-4,NA,TRBV28
TGTGCCAGCAGCCAAGCTTGGGCTGCAACTAATGAAAAACTGTTTTTT,CASSQAWAATNEKLFF,NA,TRBJ1-4,NA,TRBV4-2
TGTGCCAGTAGACCCGACAGGGCGGGCAATCAGCCCCAGCATTTT,CASRPDRAGNQPQHF,TRBD1,TRBJ1-5,NA,TRBV19
TGTGCCAGCAGCGGAATAGCGGGGGGGCCCCATGAGCAGTTCTTC,CASSGIAGGPHEQFF,TRBD2,TRBJ2-1,NA,TRBV9
TGTGCCAGCAGCTCCCGAGAACAGGGCGGAGAGACCCAGTACTTC,CASSSREQGGETQYF,NA,TRBJ2-5,NA,TRBV11-1
TGCGCCAGCAGCTTGGTCGGACTCACCTACAATGAGCAGTTCTTC,CASSLVGLTYNEQFF,NA,TRBJ2-1,NA,TRBV5-1
TGTGCCAGCAGCTTGGATTCGACAGGGTTCGGCTACACCTTC,CASSLDSTGFGYTF,TRBD1,TRBJ1-2,NA,TRBV5-5
TGTGCCAGCAGCTGGATCGGACAGATCGGGGCCCAGTACTTC,CASSWIGQIGAQYF,NA,TRBJ2-5,few,TRBV11-1
TGCGCCAGCAGCCCTGGGACAGGGGGCACCGGATTCACAGATACGCAGTATTTT,CASSPGTGGTGFTDTQYF,TRBD1,TRBJ2-3,NA,TRBV5-1
TGTGCCAGCAGCCAGAGGACAGGGTCTAACACTGAAGCTTTCTTT,CASSQRTGSNTEAFF,TRBD1,TRBJ1-1,NA,TRBV4-2
TGCGCCAGCAGCTTGGACAGCCGTGATCAGCCCCAGCATTTT,CASSLDSRDQPQHF,NA,TRBJ1-5,NA,TRBV5-1
TGTGCCAGCAAGTACCCGGGACAGGGGTACGAGCAGTACTTC,CASKYPGQGYEQYF,TRBD1,TRBJ2-7,NA,TRBV6-1
TGTGCCAGCAGTGAATATCTCGCCTCCGAGGCGCCCTACGAGCAGTACTTC,CASSEYLASEAPYEQYF,NA,TRBJ2-7,NA,TRBV25-1
TGTGCCAGTAGTATAGCAGGGTTTGGTCAGCCCCAGCATTTT,CASSIAGFGQPQHF,NA,TRBJ1-5,once,TRBV19
TGCAGCGTTGACGGGGGGACCTATGGCTACACCTTC,CSVDGGTYGYTF,NA,TRBJ1-2,NA,TRBV29-1
TGCAGCGGACAGGGGGCTTCTGAGACCCAGTACTTC,CSGQGASETQYF,TRBD1,TRBJ2-5,once,TRBV29-1
TGTGCCAGCAGTGCGTGGGACAGGGTAGTGGATAGCAATCAGCCCCAGCATTTT,CASSAWDRVVDSNQPQHF,TRBD1,TRBJ1-5,NA,TRBV27
TGTGCCAGCAGTAGGGACTTGAGACAAGAGACCCAGTACTTC,CASSRDLRQETQYF,NA,TRBJ2-5,NA,TRBV27
TGTGCCACAAAACGGACTAGCGGCCCCTACGAGCAGTACTTC,CATKRTSGPYEQYF,TRBD2,TRBJ2-7,NA,TRBV6-5
TGTGCCAGCACCTCCGGACTAGAAGGGGCCGGGGAGCTGTTTTTT,CASTSGLEGAGELFF,TRBD2,TRBJ2-2,NA,TRBV7-2
TGTGCCAGCAGCGTAGGGACTAGCGGAACCTACGAGCAGTACTTC,CASSVGTSGTYEQYF,TRBD2,TRBJ2-7,NA,TRBV9
TGCGCCAGCAGTCGACAGCTTGATTCCTACGAGCAGTACTTC,CASSRQLDSYEQYF,NA,TRBJ2-7,NA,TRBV10-2
TGTGCCAGCAGCCGGAAAGAGACAGGGGGGACAGATACGCAGTATTTT,CASSRKETGGTDTQYF,TRBD1,TRBJ2-3,NA,TRBV4-2
TGTGCCAGCGGACAGGATTCCTCTGGGGCCAACGTCCTGACTTTC,CASGQDSSGANVLTF,TRBD1,TRBJ2-6,NA,TRBV2
TGTGCCAGCAACGAGCTAGCGGGGAACTACGAGCAGTACTTC,CASNELAGNYEQYF,TRBD2,TRBJ2-7,NA,TRBV28
TGTGCCAGTAGGACAGGGCCTAAAGCTTTCTTT,CASRTGPKAFF,TRBD1,TRBJ1-1,once,TRBV19
TGTGCCAGCTTCGGGGACAGTTCCTACGAGCAGTACTTC,CASFGDSSYEQYF,TRBD1,TRBJ2-7,NA,TRBV2
TGCGCCAGCAGTCCAAAAATGGTACAGGGTGGTTCTTTGGACTATGGCTACACCTTC,CASSPKMVQGGSLDYGYTF,NA,TRBJ1-2,NA,TRBV5-1
TGTGCCAGTAGTCAGACAGGTTCGACTTACAATGAGCAGTTCTTC,CASSQTGSTYNEQFF,NA,TRBJ2-1,NA,TRBV19
TGTGCCAGCATAGCGAAAAGCACAGATACGCAGTATTTT,CASIAKSTDTQYF,NA,TRBJ2-3,NA,TRBV2
TGCGCCAGCAGCTTGGGAATGGGACAGGGACCTTACGAGCAGTACTTC,CASSLGMGQGPYEQYF,TRBD1,TRBJ2-7,NA,TRBV5-1
TGTGCCAGCAGTTACATCGACAGGGTTAATGAGCAGTTCTTC,CASSYIDRVNEQFF,TRBD1,TRBJ2-1,few,TRBV6-5
TGTGCCAGCAGTTTGGGCAGAAGCGGAGGCTACACCTTC,CASSLGRSGGYTF,NA,TRBJ1-2,NA,TRBV28
TGCGCCAGCAGCTTGGTCACAGGGGGCGAGCGGACCTTC,CASSLVTGGERTF,TRBD1,TRBJ1-2,NA,TRBV5-1
TGTGCCAGCAGTTCCCTTCAGGGGAGGGAGCGCACCGGGGAGCTGTTTTTT,CASSSLQGRERTGELFF,NA,TRBJ2-2,NA,TRBV5-4
TGTGCCAGTAGTATAGCAGGGGGCAGCGGCAATCAGCCCCAGCATTTT,CASSIAGGSGNQPQHF,TRBD1,TRBJ1-5,NA,TRBV19
TGTGCCAGCAGCTCGACAGAGCCAGAAAACACCGGGGAGCTGTTTTTT,CASSSTEPENTGELFF,NA,TRBJ2-2,NA,TRBV7-6
TGTGCCAGCAGCTTGGCCTTTGGGGGGGAAGCTTTCTTT,CASSLAFGGEAFF,NA,TRBJ1-1,NA,TRBV5-6
TGCGCCAGCAGCCGGACTAGCGGGAGCTACAATGAGCAGTTCTTC,CASSRTSGSYNEQFF,TRBD2,TRBJ2-1,NA,TRBV5-1
TGTGCCAGCAGTGAATGGGGTAGCGGGACCCAGAGAGGCTCCTACAATGAGCAGTTCTTC,CASSEWGSGTQRGSYNEQFF,TRBD2,TRBJ2-1,NA,TRBV6-1
TGCGCCAGCAGCCTGGGACAGGGGGGAAGTCAGCCCCAGCATTTT,CASSLGQGGSQPQHF,TRBD1,TRBJ1-5,NA,TRBV5-1
TGTGCCAGCAGTGAAGTCTTTAAGGGAGGAGAGACCCAGTACTTC,CASSEVFKGGETQYF,NA,TRBJ2-5,NA,TRBV6-1
TGTGCCAGCAGTTATCCAATTAGCGGGGTGGACGAGCAGTACTTC,CASSYPISGVDEQYF,TRBD2,TRBJ2-7,once,TRBV6-5
TGTGCCAGCAGCTTAAGTCCGGTGGAGACCCAGTACTTC,CASSLSPVETQYF,NA,TRBJ2-5,NA,TRBV7-2
TGTGCCAGCGGGGACAGGGGAAATCAGCCCCAGCATTTT,CASGDRGNQPQHF,TRBD1,TRBJ1-5,NA,TRBV6-1
TGCGCCAGCAGCCAAGATCAGAGGACAGGGAGCTACGAGCAGTACTTC,CASSQDQRTGSYEQYF,TRBD1,TRBJ2-7,NA,TRBV4-3
TGTGCCAGCAGCGCGGGACAGGGACTCTCCTACGAGCAGTACTTC,CASSAGQGLSYEQYF,TRBD1,TRBJ2-7,NA,TRBV11-1
TGTGCCTGGAGTGTAACGAGGTGGACAGGACGAGCGGACACCGGGGAGCTGTTTTTT,CAWSVTRWTGRADTGELFF,TRBD1,TRBJ2-2,NA,TRBV30
TGTGCCAGCAGTGAGTATGTGACAGAAAACTATGGCTACACCTTC,CASSEYVTENYGYTF,NA,TRBJ1-2,NA,TRBV2